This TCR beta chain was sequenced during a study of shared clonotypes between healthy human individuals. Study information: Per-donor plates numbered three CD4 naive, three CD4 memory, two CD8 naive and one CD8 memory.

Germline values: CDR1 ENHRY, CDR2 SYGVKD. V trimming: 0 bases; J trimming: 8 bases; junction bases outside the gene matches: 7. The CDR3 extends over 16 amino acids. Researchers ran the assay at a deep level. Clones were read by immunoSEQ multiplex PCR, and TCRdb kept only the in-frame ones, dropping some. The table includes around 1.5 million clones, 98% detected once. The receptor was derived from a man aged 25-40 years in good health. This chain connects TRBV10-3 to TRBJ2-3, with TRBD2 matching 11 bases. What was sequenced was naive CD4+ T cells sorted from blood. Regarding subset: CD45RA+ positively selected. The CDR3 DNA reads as TGTGCCATCAGTGAGTCTAGCGGGAGGGCCGGAGGTACGCAGTATTTT. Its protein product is CAISESSGRAGGTQYF.